The 21 T cell receptor beta chains in this list originate from one sample, sequenced in a study of CDR3 diversity in severe acne (dated by TCRdb to between 2018 and 2020). Library creation used PCR. Instrument used: Illumina HiSeq 2000. Through fastp at Q25 and MiXCR, TCRdb rebuilt clones from the public reads, retaining in-frame beta chains. One record per CDR3 amino acid sequence lists the most common genes and DNA. A total of around 85,000 distinct CDR3 sequences appear in this sample, about 49% of them only once. 11% of the sample rests with the top ten. Sample: blood. Every receptor here comes from a male donor with severe acne vulgaris.

This clonotype was found many times. DNA for the CDR3: TGTGCCAGCAGCGCGCTTTTCGTCGGGGGGTACACAGATACGCAGTATTTT. This codes for CASSALFVGGYTDTQYF. V gene TRBV7-9 combines with J gene TRBJ2-3; 7 bases are shared with TRBD2. J gave up 2 bases and V 5 bases, and 13 bases lay outside the gene matches. The germline CDR1 and CDR2 sequences are SEHNR and FQNEAQ (reference sequence). The CDR3 is 17 amino acids. The whole variable domain, filled in from reference TRBV7-9 and TRBJ2-3, reads DTGVSQNPRHKITKRGQNVTFRCDPISEHNRLYWYRQTLGQGPEFLTYFQNEAQLEKSRLLSDRFSAERPKGSFSTLEIQRTEQGDSAMYLCASSALFVGGYTDTQYFGPGTRLTVL.

This clonotype was seen repeatedly, ten times or more. The chain combines TRBV20-1 with TRBJ2-7; a weak D match, TRBD1 (6 bases). CDR1 and CDR2 (germline): DFQATT, SNEGSKA (reference sequence). This CDR3 contains 14 residues. The V end lost 0 bases, the J end lost 2 bases, and 11 bases lay between the germline ends. Written as DNA, the CDR3 is TGCAGTGCTAGAGATATCCAGGGGCCCTACGAGCAGTACGTC. Translation gives CSARDIQGPYEQYV.

The gene calls are TRBV2 and TRBJ2-4, with 7 bases matching TRBD2. The J segment lost 9 bases and the V segment lost 8 bases, leaving 19 bases of the junction unmatched. Germline CDR1 and CDR2: SNHLY and FYNNEI. The CDR3 is 16 residues long. This CDR3 reads CASDGAREGLAGIQYF. CDR3 DNA sequence: TGTGCCAGCGACGGGGCGAGGGAGGGCCTGGCGGGCATTCAGTACTTC.

V usage is TRBV7-9 and J usage is TRBJ2-7; 8 bases are shared with TRBD1. CDR3 size: 14 residues. Trimming at V came to 5 bases and at J to 6 bases, leaving 9 bases not matched to a gene. In germline, CDR1 is SEHNR, CDR2 FQNEAQ (reference sequence). CDR3 sequence reads: CASSGDRGDGEQYF. The CDR3 region has the DNA TGTGCCAGCAGCGGCGACAGGGGTGACGGCGAGCAGTACTTC.

This clonotype has at least ten counts. V is TRBV12-3 or TRBV12-4 and J is TRBJ1-4, with D maybe TRBD1 (6 bases). CDR3 length: 15 amino acids. V lost 2 bases to trimming and J lost 5 bases, with 12 bases between them. CDR3 sequence reads: CASSLLSQGNEKLFF. The CDR3 region has the DNA TGTGCCAGCAGTTTACTATCGCAGGGGAATGAAAAACTGTTTTTT.

This clonotype has a count of ten or more. The chain links TRBV7-6 to TRBJ2-2; D unclear. Trimming took off 2 bases at V and 3 bases at J, with 7 bases between the two ends. CDR1 and CDR2 from the germline V gene are SGHVS and FNYEAQ. The CDR3 contains 14 residues. This chain's CDR3 is CASSLWADTGELFF. CDR3 nucleotides: TGTGCCAGCAGCTTATGGGCCGACACCGGGGAGCTGTTTTTT.

This clonotype has only a few counts. The chain carries TRBV27 and TRBJ1-6, with no clear D. Germline V gives CDR1 MNHEY, CDR2 SMNVEV (reference sequence). Trimming shortened V by 3 bases and J by 13 bases, and 13 bases separated the two germline ends. CDR3 length equals 13 residues. CDR3 protein: CASSLGWSGPLHF. The CDR3 DNA reads TGTGCCAGCAGTTTGGGGTGGTCCGGGCCCCTCCACTTT.

This clonotype has only one observation. The gene calls are TRBV28 and TRBJ1-1; 8 nucleotides agree with TRBD1. The CDR3 has 17 residues. V shed 4 bases and J 5 bases; nucleotides not matched to a gene: 15. Looked up from germline, CDR1 is MDHEN and CDR2 is SYDVKM. The CDR3 coding sequence is TGTGCCAGCAGTTCAGGCATTCAGGGGGCGGCGGAGACTGAAGCTTTCTTT. Residues: CASSSGIQGAAETEAFF.

Ten or more counts support this clonotype. The rearrangement links TRBV5-4 to TRBJ1-2; 7 bases agree with TRBD1. The CDR3 has 15 residues. Germline values: CDR1 SGHNT, CDR2 YYREEE (reference sequence). J gave up 4 bases and V 0 bases, and 6 bases lay outside the gene matches. DNA for the CDR3: TGTGCCAGCAGCTTGGCCGTGGGACAGCGCTATGGCTACACCTTC. This gives the protein CASSLAVGQRYGYTF.

The V gene is TRBV7-6, the J gene TRBJ2-1; 11 nucleotides align to TRBD2. The trim removed 6 bases at V and 6 bases at J, leaving 13 bases unmatched. This CDR3 region has 17 residues. Germline values: CDR1 SGHVS, CDR2 FNYEAQ. This chain's CDR3 is CASSKRDGLAGANEQFF. CDR3 nucleotides: TGTGCCAGCAGTAAGAGGGACGGACTAGCGGGCGCCAATGAGCAGTTCTTC. Using reference TRBV7-6 and TRBJ2-1 for the parts outside the CDR3, the full variable domain is GAGVSQSPRYKVTKRGQDVALRCDPISGHVSLYWYRQALGQGPEFLTYFNYEAQQDKSGLPNDRFSAERPEGSISTLTIQRTEQRDSAMYRCASSKRDGLAGANEQFFGPGTRLTVL.

The V and J genes are TRBV5-1 and TRBJ2-7; 8 bases are a match to TRBD2. Trimming cost V 2 bases and J 6 bases; bases outside gene matches: 13. CDR3 length: 16 residues. In germline, CDR1 is SGHRS, CDR2 YFSETQ. The CDR3 nucleotides read TGCGCCAGCAGCTTACGCCTAGCGGGCTATCGTGCCGAGCAGTACTTC. It specifies CASSLRLAGYRAEQYF.

This clonotype was counted many times. The chain links TRBV5-1 to TRBJ1-6, with a possible D match to TRBD1 (5 bases). Trimming removed 0 bases from V and 10 bases from J, with 14 bases in between. The CDR3 spans 15 residues. The germline V gene encodes CDR1 SGHRS and CDR2 YFSETQ. CDR3 sequence reads: CASSLGGGAESPLHF. The DNA of the CDR3 is TGCGCCAGCAGCTTGGGAGGAGGGGCGGAATCACCCCTCCACTTT.

This rearrangement joins TRBV24-1 to TRBJ2-5; possibly TRBD1 for D (6 bases). The better agreement between TRBJ2-1 and the DNA end casts doubt on the J call. Germline assignment: CDR1 KGHDR and CDR2 SFDVKD. There are 13 residues in the CDR3. CDR3 amino acids: CATSDPGVVEQFF. Written as DNA, the CDR3 is TGTGCCACCAGTGACCCAGGGGTTGTGGAGCAGTTCTTC.

V gene TRBV29-1 combines with J gene TRBJ2-5; maybe TRBD1 (7 bases). The V gene's germline CDR1 is SQVTM and CDR2 ANQGSEA. This CDR3 region has 14 residues. Between the trimmed V and J ends, which lost 1 base and 2 bases, there was a span of 11 bases. The CDR3 sequence is CSVEAQGTQETQYF. As DNA, the CDR3 is TGCAGCGTTGAAGCACAGGGGACTCAAGAGACCCAGTACTTC.

The rearrangement joins TRBV6-5 to TRBJ1-2; a possible D gene is TRBD1 (5 bases). This CDR3 has 15 residues. V was clipped by 7 bases and J by 2 bases, with 17 bases between them. From germline, CDR1 is MNHEY and CDR2 SVGAGI. CDR3 loop: CASTLGYNRNYGYTF. CDR3 DNA sequence: TGTGCCAGCACCCTAGGATACAACAGGAACTATGGCTACACCTTC.

Notes on this clonotype: Given a much more abundant clone one base away, this may be a read error. V usage is TRBV7-9 and J usage is TRBJ2-1; tentative D call: TRBD2 (6 bases). The CDR3 is 17 amino acids. Germline-derived CDR1 and CDR2 are SEHNR and FQNEAQ (reference sequence). The CDR3 nucleotides read TGTGCCAACAGCTTATCCGGAGGGCAGCGGATCTACAATGAGCAGTTCTTC. As protein: CANSLSGGQRIYNEQFF.

The chain employs TRBV30 and TRBJ2-7; no reliable D call. V lost 4 bases and J 2 bases, leaving 15 bases between the germline ends. The CDR3 covers 14 residues. CDR1 is GTSNPN, CDR2 SVGIG, per germline (reference sequence). The CDR3 DNA sequence: TGTGCCTGGACCGGCAGGCGCTTCGCCTACGAGCAGTACTTC. It is translated as CAWTGRRFAYEQYF. The full variable domain, in which reference TRBV30 and TRBJ2-7 provide the parts outside the CDR3, is SQTIHQWPATLVQPVGSPLSLECTVEGTSNPNLYWYRQAAGRGLQLLFYSVGIGQISSEVPQNLSASRPQDRQFILSSKKLLLSDSGFYLCAWTGRRFAYEQYFGPGTRLTVT.

In its sample, this clonotype was seen a few times. The J gene is TRBJ2-2, the V gene TRBV4-1, with 13 nucleotides matching TRBD2. J gave up 4 bases and V 4 bases, and 3 bases lay outside the gene matches. Per germline, CDR1 MGHRA and CDR2 YSYEKL. The CDR3 consists of 16 residues. CDR3 sequence reads: CASSPGLAGTTGELFF. CDR3 in DNA: TGCGCCAGCAGCCCGGGACTAGCGGGGACCACCGGGGAGCTGTTTTTT.

CDR3 loop: CASSSYGLAGDEQYF. CDR3 coding DNA: TGTGCCAGCAGTTCCTACGGCCTAGCGGGAGACGAGCAGTACTTC. The gene calls are TRBV28 and TRBJ2-7; the match to TRBD2 covers 10 bases. V lost 4 bases to trimming and J lost 5 bases; unmatched junction nucleotides: 8. The CDR3 runs to 15 residues. CDR1 and CDR2 (germline): MDHEN, SYDVKM.

This clonotype appeared many times. The chain uses TRBV20-1 and TRBJ2-3; weak D call: TRBD1 (10 bases). Looked up from germline, CDR1 is DFQATT and CDR2 is SNEGSKA (reference sequence). This CDR3 contains 18 residues. Trimming removed 5 bases from V and 2 bases from J, with 26 bases in between. The DNA for the CDR3 is TGCAGTGCTGGGGGACAGGGGCTGACTAGCGGATACACAGATACGCAGTATTTT. This encodes CSAGGQGLTSGYTDTQYF.

This clonotype is deemed medium-sized. The chain employs TRBV2 and TRBJ1-2; unclear D gene. Germline V gene lookup returns CDR1 SNHLY and CDR2 FYNNEI. The CDR3 covers 13 residues. Trimming pared 0 bases from V and 6 bases from J, leaving 8 bases between. The CDR3: CASSEALGNGYTF. The CDR3 region has the DNA TGTGCCAGCAGTGAAGCGCTTGGCAATGGCTACACCTTC.